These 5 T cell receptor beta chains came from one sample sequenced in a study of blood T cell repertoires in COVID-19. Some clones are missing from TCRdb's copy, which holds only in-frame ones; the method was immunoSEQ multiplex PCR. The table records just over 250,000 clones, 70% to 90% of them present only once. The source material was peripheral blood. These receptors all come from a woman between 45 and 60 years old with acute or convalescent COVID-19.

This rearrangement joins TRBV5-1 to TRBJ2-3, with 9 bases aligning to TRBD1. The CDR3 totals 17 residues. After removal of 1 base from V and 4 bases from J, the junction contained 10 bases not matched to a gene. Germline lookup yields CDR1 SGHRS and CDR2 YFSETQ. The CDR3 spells CASSLMGVGTGPDTQYF. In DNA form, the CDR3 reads TGCGCCAGCAGCTTGATGGGGGTGGGGACAGGGCCAGATACGCAGTATTTT.

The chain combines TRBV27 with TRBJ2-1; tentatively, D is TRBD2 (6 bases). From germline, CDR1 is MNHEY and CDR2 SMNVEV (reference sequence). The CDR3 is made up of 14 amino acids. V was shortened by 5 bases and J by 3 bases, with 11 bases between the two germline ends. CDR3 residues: CASSQGLGYNEQFF. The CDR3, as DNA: TGTGCCAGCAGTCAGGGACTGGGCTACAATGAGCAGTTCTTC.

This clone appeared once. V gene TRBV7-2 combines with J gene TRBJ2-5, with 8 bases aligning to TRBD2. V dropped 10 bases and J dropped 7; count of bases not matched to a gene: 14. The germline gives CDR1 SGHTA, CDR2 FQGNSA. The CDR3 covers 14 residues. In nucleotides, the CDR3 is TGTGCCACCTCGGGTAGCGGGATGGTGGGGACCCAGTACTTC. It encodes CATSGSGMVGTQYF.

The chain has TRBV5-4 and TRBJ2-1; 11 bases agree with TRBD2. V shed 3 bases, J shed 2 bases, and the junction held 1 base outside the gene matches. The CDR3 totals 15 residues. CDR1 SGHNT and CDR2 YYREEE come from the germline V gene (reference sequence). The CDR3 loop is CASSSTSGTYNEQFF. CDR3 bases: TGTGCCAGCAGCTCGACTAGCGGGACCTACAATGAGCAGTTCTTC.

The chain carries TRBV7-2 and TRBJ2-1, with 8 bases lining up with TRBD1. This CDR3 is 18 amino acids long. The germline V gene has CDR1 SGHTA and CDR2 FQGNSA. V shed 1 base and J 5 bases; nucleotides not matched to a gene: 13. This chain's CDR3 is CASSLGGWWTGSDNEQFF. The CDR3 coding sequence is TGTGCCAGCAGCTTAGGTGGGTGGTGGACAGGGAGCGACAATGAGCAGTTCTTC.